This is a list of T cell receptor beta chains from one sample in a study of post-analysis software for immune sequencing data. From the PCR reads, TCRdb called clonotypes with MiXCR, one entry per CDR3 protein. Among around 400,000 distinct CDR3 sequences listed, over 30% were seen once. What was sequenced was blood. The receptors stem from a girl aged 2-9 years with multiple sclerosis. Both conserved end residues are part of each CDR3. Each record gives: V gene, D gene, clone size, J gene, CDR3 protein, CDR3 DNA. The D gene is left open where the match is weak. Clone size is not always given. Where it is, it says once, few, many or a class for expanded clones.

v_gene: TRBV28; d_gene: -; abundance: few; j_gene: TRBJ1-5; CDR3aa: CASSLVRGYSNQPQHF; CDR3nt: TGTGCCAGCAGTCTCGTACGGGGATATAGCAATCAGCCCCAGCATTTT
v_gene: TRBV29-1; d_gene: -; abundance: many; j_gene: TRBJ1-2; CDR3aa: CSVTSLRTRNYGYTF; CDR3nt: TGCAGCGTCACCAGCCTACGAACAAGGAACTATGGCTACACCTTC
v_gene: TRBV29-1; d_gene: TRBD1; abundance: -; j_gene: TRBJ2-7; CDR3aa: CSVEIGQGYTWAYEQYF; CDR3nt: TGCAGCGTTGAGATAGGACAGGGGTACACTTGGGCCTACGAGCAGTACTTC
v_gene: TRBV3-1; d_gene: TRBD1; abundance: -; j_gene: TRBJ2-5; CDR3aa: CASSQVTGGQETQYF; CDR3nt: TGTGCCAGCAGCCAAGTGACAGGGGGCCAAGAGACCCAGTACTTC
v_gene: TRBV5-5; d_gene: TRBD1; abundance: -; j_gene: TRBJ1-6; CDR3aa: CASSLTGVSNSPLHF; CDR3nt: TGTGCCAGCAGCTTGACAGGGGTAAGTAATTCACCCCTCCACTTT
v_gene: TRBV20-1; d_gene: TRBD1; abundance: few; j_gene: TRBJ2-4; CDR3aa: CSAGDSLNIQYF; CDR3nt: TGCAGTGCTGGGGACAGCCTAAACATTCAGTACTTC
v_gene: TRBV20-1; d_gene: -; abundance: few; j_gene: TRBJ2-7; CDR3aa: CSAPLGVSYEQYF; CDR3nt: TGCAGTGCCCCCCTGGGAGTCTCCTACGAGCAGTACTTC
v_gene: TRBV29-1; d_gene: -; abundance: few; j_gene: TRBJ2-7; CDR3aa: CSVVSLVGDEQYF; CDR3nt: TGCAGCGTTGTATCCCTCGTTGGGGACGAGCAGTACTTC
v_gene: TRBV15; d_gene: TRBD2; abundance: few; j_gene: TRBJ2-1; CDR3aa: CATSRPTSGSYEQFF; CDR3nt: TGTGCCACCAGCAGACCGACTAGCGGGAGCTATGAGCAGTTCTTC
v_gene: TRBV9; d_gene: TRBD1; abundance: -; j_gene: TRBJ2-4; CDR3aa: CASSATGTSKNIQYF; CDR3nt: TGTGCCAGCAGCGCGACAGGGACATCCAAAAACATTCAGTACTTC
v_gene: TRBV7-2; d_gene: -; abundance: -; j_gene: TRBJ2-7; CDR3aa: CASSPDEISYEQYF; CDR3nt: TGTGCCAGCAGCCCCGACGAGATTTCCTACGAGCAGTACTTC
v_gene: TRBV7-3; d_gene: -; abundance: -; j_gene: TRBJ2-3; CDR3aa: CASSPTAGTDTQYF; CDR3nt: TGTGCCAGCAGCCCGACCGCCGGCACAGATACGCAGTATTTT
v_gene: TRBV4-2; d_gene: -; abundance: few; j_gene: TRBJ2-4; CDR3aa: CASSLTLLAKNIQYF; CDR3nt: TGTGCCAGCAGCCTTACCCTTCTAGCCAAAAACATTCAGTACTTC
v_gene: TRBV11-1; d_gene: -; abundance: -; j_gene: TRBJ2-7; CDR3aa: CAGSLAAAYEQYF; CDR3nt: TGTGCCGGCAGCTTAGCAGCAGCCTACGAGCAGTACTTC
v_gene: TRBV18; d_gene: -; abundance: -; j_gene: TRBJ2-5; CDR3aa: CASSPQGEVETQYF; CDR3nt: TGTGCCAGCTCACCACAGGGTGAGGTGGAGACCCAGTACTTC
v_gene: TRBV6-5; d_gene: -; abundance: -; j_gene: TRBJ2-3; CDR3aa: CASSFSNHLGDTQYF; CDR3nt: TGTGCCAGCAGTTTCTCCAACCACCTCGGAGATACGCAGTATTTT
v_gene: TRBV5-1; d_gene: TRBD1; abundance: few; j_gene: TRBJ1-5; CDR3aa: CASSLGTGGAGQPQHF; CDR3nt: TGCGCCAGCAGCTTGGGTACAGGGGGCGCGGGTCAGCCCCAGCATTTT
v_gene: TRBV29-1; d_gene: -; abundance: -; j_gene: TRBJ2-3; CDR3aa: CSVAVVSSTDTQYF; CDR3nt: TGCAGCGTGGCAGTCGTTTCTAGCACAGATACGCAGTATTTT
v_gene: TRBV20-1; d_gene: TRBD1; abundance: few; j_gene: TRBJ1-4; CDR3aa: CSAPDPDRDEKLFF; CDR3nt: TGCAGTGCGCCGGACCCGGACAGGGATGAAAAACTGTTTTTT
v_gene: TRBV12-3/TRBV12-4; d_gene: -; abundance: -; j_gene: TRBJ1-1; CDR3aa: CASRMEGTEAFF; CDR3nt: TGTGCCAGCAGAATGGAGGGCACTGAAGCTTTCTTT
v_gene: TRBV29-1; d_gene: -; abundance: once; j_gene: TRBJ1-2; CDR3aa: CSVGVGHDRYGYTF; CDR3nt: TGCAGCGTCGGGGTGGGGCATGATCGATATGGCTACACCTTC
v_gene: TRBV7-8; d_gene: TRBD1; abundance: -; j_gene: TRBJ2-7; CDR3aa: CASSLWSGGDRGHEQYF; CDR3nt: TGTGCCAGCAGCTTATGGAGTGGTGGAGACAGGGGCCACGAGCAGTACTTC
v_gene: TRBV12-3/TRBV12-4; d_gene: -; abundance: -; j_gene: TRBJ1-1; CDR3aa: CASSFSTGAFF; CDR3nt: TGTGCCAGCAGTTTTTCTACTGGTGCTTTCTTT
v_gene: TRBV24-1; d_gene: -; abundance: -; j_gene: TRBJ1-5; CDR3aa: CATSVGLQQPQHF; CDR3nt: TGTGCCACCAGTGTAGGACTTCAGCAACCCCAGCATTTT
v_gene: TRBV5-1; d_gene: TRBD1; abundance: few; j_gene: TRBJ2-7; CDR3aa: CASSFGTVGVYEQYF; CDR3nt: TGCGCCAGCAGCTTTGGGACAGTTGGAGTCTACGAGCAGTACTTC
v_gene: TRBV6-5; d_gene: -; abundance: few; j_gene: TRBJ2-3; CDR3aa: CASSYGYRDTSTDTQYF; CDR3nt: TGTGCCAGCAGTTACGGGTACCGGGACACCAGCACAGATACGCAGTATTTT
v_gene: TRBV7-2; d_gene: -; abundance: -; j_gene: TRBJ2-6; CDR3aa: CASSFGQTNVLTF; CDR3nt: TGTGCCAGCAGCTTCGGACAGACCAACGTCCTGACTTTC
v_gene: TRBV29-1; d_gene: TRBD1; abundance: -; j_gene: TRBJ1-2; CDR3aa: CSVGSRDSDYGYTF; CDR3nt: TGCAGCGTGGGATCCCGGGACAGTGATTATGGCTACACCTTC
v_gene: TRBV29-1; d_gene: -; abundance: few; j_gene: TRBJ1-1; CDR3aa: CSASTGRWDTEAFF; CDR3nt: TGCAGCGCATCGACAGGTCGATGGGACACTGAAGCTTTCTTT
v_gene: TRBV29-1; d_gene: -; abundance: few; j_gene: TRBJ2-7; CDR3aa: CSVAVTQTYEQYF; CDR3nt: TGCAGCGTTGCCGTCACGCAGACCTACGAGCAGTACTTC
v_gene: TRBV28; d_gene: TRBD2; abundance: -; j_gene: TRBJ2-1; CDR3aa: CASSLGFGLAGNEQFF; CDR3nt: TGTGCCAGCAGTTTAGGGTTTGGGCTAGCGGGAAATGAGCAGTTCTTC
v_gene: TRBV6-6; d_gene: TRBD1; abundance: many; j_gene: TRBJ2-7; CDR3aa: CASSYLGMGQGDEQYF; CDR3nt: TGTGCCAGCAGTTACCTCGGCATGGGACAGGGAGACGAGCAGTACTTC
v_gene: TRBV12-3/TRBV12-4; d_gene: -; abundance: -; j_gene: TRBJ2-3; CDR3aa: CASFVEGARTDTQYF; CDR3nt: TGTGCCAGCTTCGTGGAGGGAGCGAGAACAGATACGCAGTATTTT
v_gene: TRBV11-2; d_gene: TRBD2; abundance: once; j_gene: TRBJ2-3; CDR3aa: CASSLIAGGQDTQYF; CDR3nt: TGTGCCAGCAGCCTAATAGCGGGAGGCCAAGATACGCAGTATTTT
v_gene: TRBV7-9; d_gene: -; abundance: few; j_gene: TRBJ1-1; CDR3aa: CASSFREYNEAFF; CDR3nt: TGTGCCAGCAGCTTCCGGGAGTATAATGAAGCTTTCTTT
v_gene: TRBV7-2; d_gene: -; abundance: -; j_gene: TRBJ1-2; CDR3aa: CASSLGPAGYGYTF; CDR3nt: TGTGCCAGCAGCTTGGGACCCGCGGGCTATGGCTACACCTTC
v_gene: TRBV27; d_gene: TRBD1; abundance: -; j_gene: TRBJ1-1; CDR3aa: CASSEDRGITEAFF; CDR3nt: TGTGCCAGCAGTGAGGACAGGGGGATCACTGAAGCTTTCTTT
v_gene: TRBV28; d_gene: -; abundance: few; j_gene: TRBJ2-5; CDR3aa: CASSLRHSGQGSGEQYF; CDR3nt: TGTGCCAGCAGTCTAAGACACAGCGGTCAGGGGTCGGGGGAGCAGTACTTC
v_gene: TRBV7-9; d_gene: -; abundance: few; j_gene: TRBJ2-1; CDR3aa: CASSLVRGGKYNEQFF; CDR3nt: TGTGCCAGCAGCTTAGTTCGCGGGGGCAAATACAATGAGCAGTTCTTC
v_gene: TRBV11-2; d_gene: TRBD2; abundance: -; j_gene: TRBJ2-3; CDR3aa: CASSLGATSGRTDTQYF; CDR3nt: TGTGCCAGCAGCTTAGGGGCGACTAGCGGGCGCACAGATACGCAGTATTTT
v_gene: TRBV20-1; d_gene: TRBD1; abundance: -; j_gene: TRBJ1-4; CDR3aa: CSARATGGYYEKLFF; CDR3nt: TGCAGTGCTAGGGCCACAGGGGGCTATTATGAAAAACTGTTTTTT
v_gene: TRBV4-1; d_gene: -; abundance: -; j_gene: TRBJ2-3; CDR3aa: CASSQAFWGRGTFTDTQYF; CDR3nt: TGCGCCAGCAGCCAAGCGTTCTGGGGAAGGGGAACCTTCACAGATACGCAGTATTTT
v_gene: TRBV20-1; d_gene: -; abundance: -; j_gene: TRBJ1-4; CDR3aa: CSATGVNEKLFF; CDR3nt: TGCAGTGCTACGGGGGTTAATGAAAAACTGTTTTTT
v_gene: TRBV5-1; d_gene: TRBD1; abundance: few; j_gene: TRBJ2-7; CDR3aa: CASSVDRGRDEQYF; CDR3nt: TGCGCCAGCAGCGTAGACAGGGGGCGCGACGAGCAGTACTTC
v_gene: TRBV6-1; d_gene: TRBD2; abundance: once; j_gene: TRBJ2-1; CDR3aa: CASSNPGLADSSYNEQFF; CDR3nt: TGTGCCAGCAGTAATCCGGGACTAGCGGACAGCTCCTACAATGAGCAGTTCTTC
v_gene: TRBV12-3/TRBV12-4; d_gene: TRBD2; abundance: -; j_gene: TRBJ2-1; CDR3aa: CASSIGLAGMNEQFF; CDR3nt: TGTGCCAGCAGTATAGGACTAGCGGGGATGAATGAGCAGTTCTTC
v_gene: TRBV5-1; d_gene: -; abundance: -; j_gene: TRBJ1-2; CDR3aa: CASSVTGQLGYTF; CDR3nt: TGCGCCAGCAGCGTAACAGGACAGCTTGGCTACACCTTC
v_gene: TRBV25-1; d_gene: -; abundance: few; j_gene: TRBJ2-7; CDR3aa: CASSAAGTGSYEQYF; CDR3nt: TGTGCCAGCAGTGCAGCCGGGACCGGCTCCTACGAGCAGTACTTC